Below are 4 T cell receptor beta chains sequenced from a single sample in a study of blood T cell repertoires in COVID-19. The repertoire was sequenced with immunoSEQ multiplex PCR; TCRdb's copy has only in-frame clones and lacks some. The sample has about 100,000 clones; approximately 89% are singletons. Sequencing used peripheral blood. These receptors were obtained from a woman aged 25 to 39 with acute or convalescent COVID-19.

The J gene is TRBJ2-5, the V gene TRBV29-1; 7 nucleotides line up with TRBD1. The germline gives CDR1 SQVTM, CDR2 ANQGSEA. With V trimmed by 3 bases and J by 3 bases, 10 bases remained unmatched. The CDR3 runs 15 residues. Here the CDR3 reads CSVDSEGTAEETQYF. The CDR3 region has the DNA TGCAGCGTTGATTCGGAAGGGACAGCGGAAGAGACCCAGTACTTC.

The chain links TRBV11-2 to TRBJ2-7; perhaps TRBD2 as D (6 bases). The CDR3 spans 17 residues. The germline V gene has CDR1 SGHAT and CDR2 FQNNGV. V gave up 3 bases and J gave up 3 bases, with 21 bases separating them. The CDR3 here is CASSLGNRAGRNYEQYF. Here the CDR3 DNA reads TGTGCCAGCAGCTTGGGTAATAGGGCAGGGAGGAACTACGAGCAGTACTTC.

The rearrangement joins TRBV5-6 to TRBJ2-7, with 7 bases lining up with TRBD1. Germline CDR1 reads SGHDT; CDR2 reads YYEEEE. The CDR3 consists of 14 residues. Losses at the gene ends were 2 bases for V and 7 bases for J; bases not matched to a gene: 9. The CDR3 loop is CASSFTAGGWEQYF. The CDR3 DNA is TGTGCCAGCAGCTTTACGGCAGGGGGTTGGGAGCAGTACTTC. The variable domain in full, with the rest retrieved from reference TRBV5-6 and TRBJ2-7, is DAGVTQSPTHLIKTRGQQVTLRCSPKSGHDTVSWYQQALGQGPQFIFQYYEEEERQRGNFPDRFSGHQFPNYSSELNVNALLLGDSALYLCASSFTAGGWEQYFGPGTRLTVT.

The chain has TRBV5-6 and TRBJ2-1; 12 bases fit TRBD1. Germline CDR1 SGHDT, CDR2 YYEEEE. This CDR3 region has 17 residues. The trim removed 4 bases at V and 5 bases at J, leaving 10 bases unmatched. The CDR3 loop is CASSAVGQGARDNEQFF. The DNA of the CDR3 is TGTGCCAGCAGCGCCGTGGGACAGGGGGCAAGGGACAATGAGCAGTTCTTC.